This T cell receptor (beta chain) derives from a study of blood T cell repertoires in COVID-19. For the study at large: T cells, B-cell-depleted T cells, or PBMCs supplied cDNA or gDNA.

The data were produced by immunoSEQ multiplex PCR, yet TCRdb's version contains in-frame clones alone and is incomplete. Of around 160,000 clones listed, around 85% are singletons. This clone was counted between two and nine times. The germline CDR1 and CDR2 sequences are DFQATT and SNEGSKA (reference sequence). Trimming took off 3 bases at V and 11 bases at J, with 20 bases between the two ends. The CDR3 is 13 residues long. The specimen sequenced was peripheral blood. The chain joins TRBV20-1 to TRBJ2-7; maybe TRBD2 (6 bases). The receptor was isolated from a woman aged 40 to 50 with active or convalescent COVID-19. CDR3 in amino acids: CSASLSSGGAEYF. Here the CDR3 DNA reads TGCAGTGCTAGTCTGAGTTCTGGCGGGGCGGAGTACTTC.